This TCR beta chain was sequenced during a study of blood T cells in healthy people across ages. General study findings and limits: Higher diversity and more naive CD4+ cells were features of long-lived donors, compared to aged donors. TCR beta diversity per million T cells fell roughly linearly with age.

Donors gave around 9.3 milliliters of peripheral blood apiece. Primed by a sample-barcoded 5' primer and a J-beta primer mix, a second PCR proceeded for about 6 to 11 cycles. TCRdb itself ran the 5' RACE reads through MiXCR, one entry per CDR3 protein. There are about 800,000 distinct CDR3 sequences in the sample; more than 20% occur only once, and under 4.5% lies in the top ten. At least ten counts were recorded for this clonotype. Its antigen is not identified. Germline assignment: CDR1 SGHTA and CDR2 FQGTGA. Trimming stripped 6 bases from V and 5 bases from J, with 13 bases between. The CDR3 has 13 residues. These data also featured in a second study, about T cells of mothers and their children. From that paper: Related mother-child pairs showed slightly higher but non-significant overlap than unrelated pairs.

The sequence came from a boy aged 10-17 years in good health. The chain links TRBV7-3 to TRBJ2-5; D is unclear. The sample consisted of blood. CDR3 region: CASSFGPAETQYF. CDR3 bases: TGTGCCAGCAGTTTCGGTCCCGCGGAGACCCAGTACTTC.